The 29 T cell receptor beta chains presented below share a single source sample, sequenced in a study of blood T cell repertoires in COVID-19. Sequencing used immunoSEQ multiplex PCR; TCRdb keeps in-frame clones, though not all of them. The sample includes 100,000 to 150,000 clones, 84% seen only once; the top ten take 17%. What was sequenced was peripheral blood. These receptor sequences come from a woman aged 80 or over with acute or convalescent COVID-19.

A few counts support this clone. The V call is TRBV25-1, the J call TRBJ2-5; 11 bases map to TRBD1. Germline CDR1 and CDR2: MGHDK and SYGVNS. J gave up 5 bases and V 6 bases, and 8 bases lay outside the gene matches. The CDR3 length is 15 residues. CDR3 sequence (DNA): TGTGCCAGCAGCGGTGGGACAGGGGGTTGGGAGACCCAGTACTTC. Its translation is CASSGGTGGWETQYF.

This chain links TRBV5-6 with TRBJ2-1; 11 nucleotides match TRBD2. The CDR3 is 17 amino acids. Looked up from germline, CDR1 is SGHDT and CDR2 is YYEEEE. V was pared by 0 bases and J by 7 bases, with 9 bases of the junction left unmatched. CDR3 sequence: CASSLVVAGGPGNEQFF. CDR3 nucleotide sequence: TGTGCCAGCAGCTTGGTGGTAGCGGGAGGGCCGGGGAATGAGCAGTTCTTC.

This clone was counted between two and nine times. The chain carries TRBV11-2 and TRBJ2-5; 9 bases are a match to TRBD2. The CDR3 totals 17 residues. The V gene's germline CDR1 is SGHAT and CDR2 FQNNGV. V lost 6 bases and J lost 1; bases outside the gene matches: 12. CDR3 in amino acids: CASRRAGGAKIQETQYF. In DNA form, the CDR3 reads TGTGCCAGCAGGAGAGCGGGGGGCGCGAAAATCCAAGAGACCCAGTACTTC.

This clone was recorded a few times. The genes are TRBV5-1 and TRBJ1-3; tentative D call: TRBD1 (6 bases). V was trimmed by 0 bases and J by 4 bases, leaving 11 bases between them. Germline lookup yields CDR1 SGHRS and CDR2 YFSETQ. The CDR3 has 15 amino acids. The CDR3: CASSLGQVVGNTIYF. CDR3 nucleotides: TGCGCCAGCAGCTTGGGACAGGTAGTAGGAAACACCATATATTTT. The full variable domain, rest sourced from reference TRBV5-1 and TRBJ1-3, is KAGVTQTPRYLIKTRGQQVTLSCSPISGHRSVSWYQQTPGQGLQFLFEYFSETQRNKGNFPGRFSGRQFSNSRSEMNVSTLELGDSALYLCASSLGQVVGNTIYFGEGSWLTVV.

This rearrangement joins TRBV20-1 to TRBJ2-7; weak D call: TRBD2 (5 bases). Per germline, CDR1 DFQATT and CDR2 SNEGSKA (reference sequence). The CDR3 length is 11 residues. Trimming stripped 5 bases from V and 3 bases from J, with 8 bases between. The CDR3 DNA reads as TGCAGTGCTTCGGGGAACTACGAGCAGTACTTC. Protein sequence: CSASGNYEQYF.

The chain carries TRBV6-1 and TRBJ2-7, with D perhaps matching TRBD2 (6 bases). Germline CDR1 and CDR2: MNHNS and SASEGT. Trimming took 1 base from V and 9 from J, leaving 19 bases between them. CDR3 length: 15 residues. The CDR3 protein is CASSEGRWDGRAQYF. CDR3 nucleotide sequence: TGTGCCAGCAGTGAAGGGCGGTGGGACGGGAGAGCGCAGTACTTC.

The chain couples TRBV11-2 to TRBJ1-1, with D possibly TRBD1 on 6 matching bases. There are 14 residues in the CDR3. The V gene lost 0 bases and the J gene lost 9 bases, with 14 bases spanning the gap. The germline gives CDR1 SGHAT, CDR2 FQNNGV. The CDR3 DNA follows: TGTGCCAGCAGCTTAGATCATCGGGGGGCGAAAGCTTTCTTT. Protein: CASSLDHRGAKAFF.

CDR3 coding DNA: TGTGCCAGCTCAGGACAGGGGCGGAACACCGGGGAGCTGTTTTTT. The encoded protein is CASSGQGRNTGELFF. V and J are TRBV18 and TRBJ2-2; 9 bases match TRBD1. Germline V gene data show CDR1 as KGHSH and CDR2 as LQKENI. V lost 5 bases and J lost 1; bases outside the gene matches: 2. The CDR3 runs 15 residues.

The V call is TRBV6-2 or TRBV6-3, the J call TRBJ2-2; D possibly corresponds to TRBD1 (5 bases). There are 14 residues in the CDR3. With 4 bases removed from V and 3 bases from J, the gap between germline ends came to 9 bases. CDR1 and CDR2 from the germline V gene are MNHEY and SVGEGT. The CDR3 is CASSSQGYTGELFF. The CDR3 coding sequence is TGTGCCAGCAGTTCCCAGGGCTACACCGGGGAGCTGTTTTTT.

This chain links TRBV2 with TRBJ2-2; 7 nucleotides agree with TRBD2. From germline, CDR1 is SNHLY and CDR2 FYNNEI. Losses at the gene ends were 9 bases for V and 0 bases for J; bases not matched to a gene: 4. There are 14 residues in the CDR3. CDR3 sequence (DNA): TGTGCCAGAGATGGACTAGCGAACACCGGGGAGCTGTTTTTT. Encoded protein: CARDGLANTGELFF.

This rearrangement joins TRBV11-2 to TRBJ2-7; 9 bases map to TRBD1. The germline V gene has CDR1 SGHAT and CDR2 FQNNGV. Trimming at V came to 6 bases and at J to 7 bases, leaving 16 bases not matched to a gene. This CDR3 region has 16 residues. The CDR3 here is CASRAGTGTGHLEQYF. DNA of the CDR3: TGTGCCAGCAGGGCGGGAACCGGGACAGGGCATTTGGAGCAGTACTTC.

J is TRBJ1-3 and V is TRBV2; no reliable D call. The length of the CDR3 is 13 residues. The V gene's germline CDR1 is SNHLY and CDR2 FYNNEI. The ends were cut back, 6 bases at V and 8 bases at J, with 14 bases in the middle. CDR3 sequence (DNA): TGTGCCAGCAGGGAGGACCCGGGTGACACCATATATTTT. This gives the protein CASREDPGDTIYF.

The V and J genes are TRBV6-5 and TRBJ1-6, with TRBD1 matching 7 bases. The CDR3 runs to 15 residues. CDR1 MNHEY and CDR2 SVGAGI come from the germline V gene. Trimming took 5 bases from V and 4 from J; bases not matched to a gene: 5. CDR3 loop: CASSPRDRYNSPLHF. Written as DNA, the CDR3 is TGTGCCAGCAGTCCCCGGGACAGATATAATTCACCCCTCCACTTT.

The V call is TRBV2, the J call TRBJ2-2; D is unclear. This CDR3 region has 14 residues. The V and J ends lost 7 bases and 1 base respectively, with 10 bases between them. Germline loops: CDR1 SNHLY, CDR2 FYNNEI. The CDR3 sequence: CASNLAGNTGELFF. In DNA form, the CDR3 reads TGTGCCAGCAATCTTGCAGGGAACACCGGGGAGCTGTTTTTT.

This clone occurred a few times. This chain connects TRBV6-2 or TRBV6-3 to TRBJ1-5; D is uncertain. Between the trimmed V and J ends, which lost 5 bases and 4 bases, there was a span of 9 bases. The length of the CDR3 is 13 residues. CDR1 and CDR2 from the germline V gene are MNHEY and SVGEGT. The CDR3 loop reads CASSRDRNQPQHF. CDR3 sequence (DNA): TGTGCCAGCAGTAGAGATCGGAATCAGCCCCAGCATTTT.

V gene TRBV19 combines with J gene TRBJ1-4; 7 nucleotides match TRBD1. The CDR3 loop spans 17 amino acids. CDR1 is LNHDA and CDR2 is SQIVND in the germline V gene (reference sequence). The trim removed 3 bases at V and 0 bases at J, leaving 7 bases unmatched. The CDR3, as DNA: TGTGCCAGTAGTATTCCCGGGACAGTTGCAACTAATGAAAAACTGTTTTTT. Translating gives CASSIPGTVATNEKLFF.

The chain uses TRBV10-3 and TRBJ2-2; 7 nucleotides align to TRBD1. The CDR3 consists of 16 residues. The V and J ends lost 4 bases and 2 bases, in that order; junction bases with no gene match: 7. Per germline, CDR1 ENHRY and CDR2 SYGVKD. This CDR3 reads CAISGTGTVNTGELFF. CDR3 in DNA: TGTGCCATCAGTGGCACCGGGACAGTTAACACCGGGGAGCTGTTTTTT.

Details on this clone: This specimen includes other DNA sequences encoding the same CDR3. The chain employs TRBV19 and TRBJ1-1; D ambiguous. V was trimmed by 3 bases and J by 2 bases, leaving 7 bases between them. Germline loops: CDR1 LNHDA, CDR2 SQIVND (reference sequence). This CDR3 has 13 amino acids. The CDR3 DNA is TGTGCCAGTAGTATTACAGCCAACACTGAAGCTTTCTTT. Encoded protein: CASSITANTEAFF.

In nucleotides, the CDR3 is TGTGCCAGCAGCCCTGGTGGGCCAGGGTCCTACGAGCAGTACTTC. It codes for CASSPGGPGSYEQYF. The gene calls are TRBV7-6 and TRBJ2-7, with a tentative D call TRBD1 (5 bases). The CDR3 is 15 residues long. CDR1 is SGHVS, CDR2 FNYEAQ, per germline. V was trimmed by 5 bases and J by 1 base, leaving 15 bases between them.

The chain links TRBV5-5 to TRBJ2-6; possibly TRBD2 for D (5 bases). The CDR3 has 17 amino acids. Germline V gene lookup returns CDR1 SGHKS and CDR2 YYEKEE (reference sequence). V was shortened by 4 bases and J by 0 bases, with 14 bases between the two germline ends. CDR3 residues: CASSPQRGSSGANVLTF. CDR3 DNA: TGTGCCAGCAGCCCACAAAGAGGGAGCTCTGGGGCCAACGTCCTGACTTTC. Full variable domain (outside the CDR3, taken from reference TRBV5-5 and TRBJ2-6): DAGVTQSPTHLIKTRGQQVTLRCSPISGHKSVSWYQQVLGQGPQFIFQYYEKEERGRGNFPDRFSARQFPNYSSELNVNALLLGDSALYLCASSPQRGSSGANVLTFGAGSRLTVL.

The chain joins TRBV4-3 to TRBJ2-1, with TRBD2 matching over 10 bases. CDR3 length equals 17 residues. CDR1 is LGHNA, CDR2 YSLEER, per germline. The trim removed 0 bases at V and 4 bases at J, leaving 6 bases unmatched. DNA of the CDR3: TGCGCCAGCAGCCAAGATGACGGGACTAGCGTTTACAATGAGCAGTTCTTC. This sequence encodes CASSQDDGTSVYNEQFF.

The chain carries TRBV7-2 and TRBJ1-5; a weak D match, TRBD1 (5 bases). The germline CDR1 and CDR2 sequences are SGHTA and FQGNSA. V was trimmed by 6 bases and J by 5 bases, leaving 14 bases between them. This CDR3 region has 14 residues. This CDR3 is CASSYQGPYQPQHF. In nucleotides, the CDR3 is TGTGCCAGCAGTTATCAGGGTCCTTATCAGCCCCAGCATTTT.

The CDR3 is CASSRGGGNQPQHF. The CDR3, as DNA: TGTGCCAGCAGTCGAGGGGGAGGCAATCAGCCCCAGCATTTT. This rearrangement joins TRBV6-5 to TRBJ1-5; D may be TRBD1 (6 bases). The CDR3 totals 14 residues. Trimming shortened V by 5 bases and J by 2 bases, and 10 bases separated the two germline ends. From germline, CDR1 is MNHEY and CDR2 SVGAGI.

The V gene is TRBV7-6, the J gene TRBJ2-3, with D perhaps TRBD2 (5 bases). Trimming shortened V by 3 bases and J by 2 bases, and 9 bases separated the two germline ends. Germline assignment: CDR1 SGHVS and CDR2 FNYEAQ. The CDR3 is 14 residues long. The CDR3, as DNA: TGTGCCAGCAGCTTCGGACTTGACACAGATACGCAGTATTTT. This translates into CASSFGLDTDTQYF.

The CDR3 coding sequence is TGCGCCAGCAGCTTGGTCAGTCAGGGAAACGAAAAACTGTTTTTT. It yields the protein CASSLVSQGNEKLFF. The genes are TRBV5-1 and TRBJ1-4; weak D call: TRBD1 (5 bases). V was trimmed by 0 bases and J by 8 bases, leaving 14 bases between them. Germline lookup yields CDR1 SGHRS and CDR2 YFSETQ. The CDR3 is 15 amino acids.

This CDR3 reads CASSNSGRAFGADTQYF. In DNA form, the CDR3 reads TGTGCCAGCAGCAATAGCGGGAGGGCCTTCGGGGCAGATACGCAGTATTTT. The gene calls are TRBV21-1 and TRBJ2-3; the D call in the table, TRBD2, was not verified against the DNA. TRBV21-1 is a pseudogene locus. The CDR3 consists of 17 residues.

V usage is TRBV9 and J usage is TRBJ2-5, with TRBD2 matching over 10 bases. The V gene end was trimmed by 3 bases and the J gene end by 2 bases; junction bases not matched to a gene: 4. The CDR3 covers 15 residues. Per germline, CDR1 SGDLS and CDR2 YYNGEE. This CDR3 is CASSAGLAAQETQYF. The CDR3 coding sequence is TGTGCCAGCAGCGCCGGACTAGCGGCACAAGAGACCCAGTACTTC.

V and J are TRBV7-9 and TRBJ2-3; 7 bases are a match to TRBD1. CDR1 and CDR2 from the germline V gene are SEHNR and FQNEAQ (reference sequence). The CDR3 consists of 13 residues. V shed 11 bases, J shed 2 bases, and the junction held 7 bases outside the gene matches. The CDR3 nucleotides read TGTGCCGCCACAGGGGCCTCCACAGATACGCAGTATTTT. Protein: CAATGASTDTQYF.

The chain has TRBV19 and TRBJ1-1; possible D gene TRBD1, 5 bases. Germline lookup yields CDR1 LNHDA and CDR2 SQIVND (reference sequence). Between the trimmed V and J ends, which lost 7 bases and 5 bases, there was a span of 14 bases. This CDR3 is built from 13 residues. In nucleotides, the CDR3 is TGTGCCAGTATGACCGTTGGGGGGACTGAAGCTTTCTTT. Its translation is CASMTVGGTEAFF. Looking up the rest from reference TRBV19 and TRBJ1-1 gives the full variable domain: DGGITQSPKYLFRKEGQNVTLSCEQNLNHDAMYWYRQDPGQGLRLIYYSQIVNDFQKGDIAEGYSVSREKKESFPLTVTSAQKNPTAFYLCASMTVGGTEAFFGQGTRLTVV.